This is a list of T cell receptor beta chains from one sample in a study of tumor-infiltrating lymphocytes in primary liver carcinoma. TCRdb processed the multiplex PCR reads anew with MiXCR; each CDR3 protein has one entry. This sample has 50,000 to 60,000 distinct CDR3 sequences, with over 75% found just once. Input material: liver tumor tissue from sampling region 5. The receptors derive from a man aged 40-50 years with primary liver carcinoma and hepatitis B virus infection. CDR3s include the opening cysteine and the closing phenylalanine or tryptophan. The order of the fields is D gene, clone size, J gene, V gene, CDR3 DNA, CDR3 protein. The D gene is left open where the match is weak. Clone size, where shown, is once, few, many, or a class for clones that have expanded.

-	-	TRBJ2-7	TRBV5-6	TGTGCCAGCAGTCGGACATGCATCGGGTCTTACGAGCAGTACTTC	CASSRTCIGSYEQYF
-	-	TRBJ1-1	TRBV28	TGTGCCAGCAGTTTATCAATCTTTGAAGCTTTCTTT	CASSLSIFEAFF
-	-	TRBJ2-2	TRBV6-5	TGTGCCAGCAGTTACCAAGTACGGTCCGGAGAGCTGTTTTTT	CASSYQVRSGELFF
TRBD1	-	TRBJ1-1	TRBV28	TGTGCCAGCATCCCCTCACAGGACAGGGACGTTGAAGCTTTCTTT	CASIPSQDRDVEAFF
-	-	TRBJ2-1	TRBV5-6	TGTGCCAGCAGCCCGTCTGGGAGCGTGAGGGACAATGAGCATTTCTTC	CASSPSGSVRDNEHFF
TRBD2	many	TRBJ2-1	TRBV12-5	TGTGCTAGTGGTTTGGCGGGAGGAGGCTACAATGAGCAGTTCTTC	CASGLAGGGYNEQFF
-	few	TRBJ1-1	TRBV9	TGTGCCAGCAGCAGCAGGAGTGACACTGAAGCTTTCTTT	CASSSRSDTEAFF
-	-	TRBJ2-7	TRBV11-1	TGTGTCAGCAGCTCGTCCCGGGACACCTCCTATGAGCAGTACTTC	CVSSSSRDTSYEQYF
-	few	TRBJ2-5	TRBV5-1	TGCGCCAACAGCCCATTGGGGGTCGGAGGAGAGACCCAGTACTTC	CANSPLGVGGETQYF
-	medium-sized	TRBJ2-5	TRBV12-3/TRBV12-4	TGTGCCAGCAGTTTAATAGTGGGAGAGACCCAGTACTTC	CASSLIVGETQYF
-	-	TRBJ2-5	TRBV12-3/TRBV12-4	TGTGCCAGCAATCCCGTGACGGAAGAGACCAAGTACTTC	CASNPVTEETKYF
-	-	TRBJ2-2	TRBV11-2	TGTGCCAGCAGCTTAGATCATCGTTGTAGGGACACCGGGGAGCTGCTTTTT	CASSLDHRCRDTGELLF
-	-	TRBJ2-1	TRBV11-1	TGTGCCAGCGGCTTCCAGGGACCGCTGGTTAATGAGCAGTTCTTC	CASGFQGPLVNEQFF
-	-	TRBJ2-3	TRBV7-9	TGTGCCAGCAGCTTAAGGCGGCAGGGATTATATATGCAGTATTTT	CASSLRRQGLYMQYF
-	-	TRBJ2-1	TRBV6-5	TGTGCCAGCAGTTACGCATTGGCCAGTGAGCAGTTCTTC	CASSYALASEQFF
-	-	TRBJ2-7	TRBV6-2/TRBV6-3	TGTGCTAGCACCTCTAGTGTCTACAAGCAGTACTTC	CASTSSVYKQYF
-	-	TRBJ2-3	TRBV29-1	TGCAGCGTTGAGGGCGGGGCCGGCATAACAGATACGCGATATTTT	CSVEGGAGITDTRYF
-	many	TRBJ2-3	TRBV9	TGTGCCAGCAGCGTAGAAACAGATACGCAGTATTTT	CASSVETDTQYF
-	-	TRBJ2-1	TRBV6-1	TGTGCCAGTGGTGACCGGACAAAAAGCTCCTACAATGAGCAGTTCTTC	CASGDRTKSSYNEQFF
-	-	TRBJ2-1	TRBV11-1	TGTACCAGCAGAAAAAAGATTAGGATAGGACGGGATGAGCAGTTCTTC	CTSRKKIRIGRDEQFF
-	once	TRBJ1-5	TRBV29-1	TGCAGCGTTATTACCGACACCCCGAGGCAGCCCCAGCATTTT	CSVITDTPRQPQHF
-	many	TRBJ1-1	TRBV7-9	TGTGCCAGCAGCAACGGGTTAGGAGGGGCGCACACTGAAGCTTTCTTT	CASSNGLGGAHTEAFF
-	many	TRBJ2-5	TRBV7-3	TGTGCCAGCAGCTTATCGCATGGCGGTCACCCGCACTTC	CASSLSHGGHPHF
TRBD1	-	TRBJ2-7	TRBV29-1	TGCAGCGTCCCAGACAGGGTAGATCAGCTTGATCAGTACTTC	CSVPDRVDQLDQYF
-	-	TRBJ2-3	TRBV29-1	-	CSVEVGLGTDTQCF